This T cell receptor beta chain was captured by sequencing in a study of CD4 and CD8 cells across lung adenocarcinoma regions. Localized lung adenocarcinoma, a non-small cell lung cancer, affected the donors. Each CDR3 protein is one row after TCRdb ran MiXCR on the PCR reads. The table includes about 23,000 distinct CDR3 sequences, 52% detected once. The CDR3 has 16 residues. The germline V gene has CDR1 MNHEY and CDR2 SVGAGI. Trimming stripped 3 bases from V and 2 bases from J, with 15 bases between. This chain connects TRBV6-5 to TRBJ2-3; D is perhaps TRBD2 (5 bases). What was sequenced was CD4+ T cells from the center of a lung tumor. This clonotype was obtained from a male donor with lung adenocarcinoma. The CD4 and CD8 labels of this study may be unreliable. The CDR3 protein is CASSYKEVGFTDTQYF. In DNA form, the CDR3 reads TGTGCCAGCAGTTATAAGGAGGTGGGCTTCACAGATACGCAGTATTTT.